This TCR beta chain appears in the sequencing data of a study of shared clonotypes between healthy human individuals. For the study at large: Used for every donor were three CD4 naive, three CD4 memory, two CD8 naive and one CD8 memory plate. Findings and caveats of the study: Naive CD4 clonotypes overlapped across a handful of donors at approximately 5.5%. What rarefaction showed was incomplete sorted-subset sequencing despite large depth.

CD45RO-negative CD8 cells positively selected for CCR7 made up the naive population, which excluded terminally differentiated effector memory CD45RA+ cells. The CDR3 sequence is 15 residues long. Trimming removed 1 base at V and 5 bases at J, with 12 bases between. CDR1 is MGHRA and CDR2 is YSYEKL in the germline V gene. Clones were sequenced by immunoSEQ multiplex PCR, and TCRdb holds only the in-frame ones, with some missing. The sample lists more than 2 million clones; roughly 95% were seen once. Remarks on this clone: Its matching antigen is unknown.

Sequencing input: naive CD8+ T cells from PBMCs. The chain employs TRBV4-1 and TRBJ2-1; maybe TRBD1 (6 bases). This TCR was sampled from a man between 18 and 29 years old in good health. Some clones in this sample may be carry-over from other donors' samples. CDR3: CASSQGTGWDNEQFF. The DNA of the CDR3 is TGCGCCAGCAGCCAAGGCACAGGGTGGGACAATGAGCAGTTCTTC.